The TCR beta chain under discussion was sequenced for a study of metastatic and nonmetastatic thyroid tumors. Background on the study: The study looked at repertoires side by side in blood and in tumor or nodule tissue from malignant and benign thyroid patients.

Study-wide results and limits: Compared with benign nodules, malignant thyroid tumors were reported to have significantly higher TCR beta diversity in both blood and tumor.

The CDR3 spans 16 residues. The ends were cut back, 2 bases at V and 1 base at J, with 13 bases in the middle. CDR1 and CDR2 (germline): LGHNA, YNFKEQ. The authors' processing: Built for papillary thyroid cancer, a distant-metastasis classifier drew on CDR3 differences across clinicopathological groups. TCRdb reanalyzed the PCR reads via MiXCR. These V and J calls derive from TCRdb rather than the authors' analysis. The sample lists about 82,000 clones, roughly an eighth occurring once. About this clone: Its antigen is not known.

No treatment had been given to any patient before thyroid surgery. The clonotype was recovered from a female donor with papillary thyroid cancer or a benign thyroid nodule (not recorded which). Some clones in this sample may be carry-over from other donors' samples. The chain has TRBV4-2 and TRBJ2-3; maybe TRBD2 (6 bases). Sequenced: tumor tissue. In DNA form, the CDR3 reads TGTGCCAGCAGCCAAACCCGGTCTAGCGGCACAGATACGCAGTATTTT. Protein product: CASSQTRSSGTDTQYF.